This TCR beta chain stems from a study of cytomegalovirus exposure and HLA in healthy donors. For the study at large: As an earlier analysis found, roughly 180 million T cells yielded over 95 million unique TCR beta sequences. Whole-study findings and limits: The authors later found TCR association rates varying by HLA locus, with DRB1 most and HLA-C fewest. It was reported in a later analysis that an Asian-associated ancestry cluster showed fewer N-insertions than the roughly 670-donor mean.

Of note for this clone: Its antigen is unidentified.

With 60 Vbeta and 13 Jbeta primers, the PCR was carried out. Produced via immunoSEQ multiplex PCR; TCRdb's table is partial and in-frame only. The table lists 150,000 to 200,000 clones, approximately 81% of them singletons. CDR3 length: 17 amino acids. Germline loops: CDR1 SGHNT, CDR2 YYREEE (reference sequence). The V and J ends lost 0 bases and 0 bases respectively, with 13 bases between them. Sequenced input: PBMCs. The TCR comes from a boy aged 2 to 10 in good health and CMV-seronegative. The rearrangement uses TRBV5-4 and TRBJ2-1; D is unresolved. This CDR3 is CASSLGASLSSYNEQFF. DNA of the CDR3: TGTGCCAGCAGCTTGGGCGCGTCTCTGAGCTCCTACAATGAGCAGTTCTTC.